Following are 18 T cell receptor beta chains from one sample sequenced in a study of shared clonotypes between healthy human individuals. Generated by immunoSEQ multiplex PCR, the TCRdb table keeps only in-frame clones and is missing some. The profile covers about 2 million clones, with about 95% appearing a single time and 1.1% taken by the ten largest. Naive CD8 cells lacked CD45RO, underwent positive selection for CCR7 and left out terminally differentiated effector memory CD45RA+ cells. Input material: naive CD8+ T cells sorted from blood. The receptor source for this set is a young man in good health.

The chain couples TRBV7-6 to TRBJ2-1, with TRBD2 identical over 15 bases. This CDR3 has 19 amino acids. The germline V gene encodes CDR1 SGHVS and CDR2 FNYEAQ. The junction had 10 bases not matched to a gene; V was cut back by 1 base and J by 6 bases. The CDR3 spells CASSLEPGLAGGHFNEQFF. The CDR3 DNA reads TGTGCCAGCAGCTTAGAACCGGGACTAGCGGGAGGACATTTCAATGAGCAGTTCTTC. Complete variable domain (other parts from reference TRBV7-6 and TRBJ2-1): GAGVSQSPRYKVTKRGQDVALRCDPISGHVSLYWYRQALGQGPEFLTYFNYEAQQDKSGLPNDRFSAERPEGSISTLTIQRTEQRDSAMYRCASSLEPGLAGGHFNEQFFGPGTRLTVL.

This clone appeared once. The sample contains more than one DNA sequence encoding this CDR3. V usage is TRBV5-1 and J usage is TRBJ2-7; possibly TRBD1 for D (5 bases). CDR1 is SGHRS and CDR2 is YFSETQ in the germline V gene. The ends were cut back, 1 base at V and 3 bases at J, with 5 bases in the middle. There are 12 residues in the CDR3. The CDR3 sequence is CASSLTGYEQYF. The CDR3 nucleotides read TGCGCCAGCAGCTTGACAGGCTACGAGCAGTACTTC.

Remarks on this clone: The sample contains more than one DNA sequence encoding this CDR3. The V gene is TRBV9, the J gene TRBJ1-2, with no clear D. The CDR3 runs to 14 residues. Trimming removed 0 bases at V and 0 bases at J, with 6 bases between. Germline-derived CDR1 and CDR2 are SGDLS and YYNGEE. CDR3 DNA sequence: TGTGCCAGCAGCGTAGACGGTACTAACTATGGCTACACCTTC. It encodes CASSVDGTNYGYTF.

J is TRBJ2-1 and V is TRBV6-1; TRBD1 agrees at 7 bases. CDR3 length equals 16 residues. V lost 3 bases and J lost 1; bases outside the gene matches: 6. Germline CDR1 is MNHNS and CDR2 is SASEGT. CDR3 DNA: TGTGCCAGCAGTGATACAGGGGCCGATTCCTACAATGAGCAGTTCTTC. Amino acid sequence: CASSDTGADSYNEQFF.

The chain joins TRBV4-1 to TRBJ1-3, with D unresolved. The CDR3 runs to 14 residues. The V and J ends lost 0 bases and 0 bases respectively, with 3 bases between them. The germline V gene encodes CDR1 MGHRA and CDR2 YSYEKL. Here the CDR3 reads CASSQEASGNTIYF. CDR3 in DNA: TGCGCCAGCAGCCAAGAAGCCTCTGGAAACACCATATATTTT.

V and J are TRBV28 and TRBJ2-5; D is unclear. V was trimmed by 3 bases and J by 2 bases, leaving 10 bases between them. From germline, CDR1 is MDHEN and CDR2 SYDVKM. The CDR3 totals 14 residues. The CDR3 region has the DNA TGTGCCAGCAGTTTCGTTGGTGAACAAGAGACCCAGTACTTC. It codes for CASSFVGEQETQYF.

The gene calls are TRBV4-1 and TRBJ2-7; TRBD2 agrees at 7 bases. The junction had 8 bases not matched to a gene; V was cut back by 6 bases and J by 0 bases. The CDR3 contains 15 residues. Germline CDR1 is MGHRA and CDR2 is YSYEKL. The CDR3 nucleotides are TGCGCCAGCAGACTCCGACTAGCCAGCTCCTACGAGCAGTACTTC. Translated, it gives CASRLRLASSYEQYF.

The chain combines TRBV7-6 with TRBJ2-5; D call uncertain. Matching the DNA end better, TRBJ2-7 makes the J call doubtful. This CDR3 contains 13 residues. Germline CDR1 and CDR2: SGHVS and FNYEAQ. Here the CDR3 DNA reads TGTGCCAGCAGCTTAAGGGTTTCCTACGAGCAGTACTTC. Protein sequence: CASSLRVSYEQYF.

CDR3 nucleotides: TGCGCCAGCAGCCAGACCCCAGGGGCGGGGGAGCAGTACTTC. It yields the protein CASSQTPGAGEQYF. The chain combines TRBV4-1 with TRBJ2-7, with D perhaps TRBD1 or TRBD2 (6 bases each). This CDR3 comprises 14 residues. Germline CDR1 MGHRA, CDR2 YSYEKL. V was pared by 3 bases and J by 7 bases, with 16 bases between.

The rearrangement uses TRBV18 and TRBJ2-5, with 10 bases that match TRBD2. The V and J ends lost 5 bases and 4 bases, in that order; junction bases with no gene match: 16. This CDR3 contains 18 residues. Germline V lookup: CDR1 KGHSH, CDR2 LQKENI. In DNA form, the CDR3 reads TGTGCCAGCTCATGGGTGTTACTAGCGGGATATCAGCTAGAGACCCAGTACTTC. Translation: CASSWVLLAGYQLETQYF.

This clone is a singleton in its sample. Distinct nucleotide sequences in the sample also encode this CDR3. The rearrangement uses TRBV27 and TRBJ2-1; D remains ambiguous. The CDR3 covers 13 residues. Germline V gives CDR1 MNHEY, CDR2 SMNVEV (reference sequence). V lost 0 bases, J lost 6 bases, and 6 bases lay in between. The CDR3 sequence is CASSLSGFNEQFF. The CDR3 nucleotides are TGTGCCAGCAGTTTATCAGGGTTCAATGAGCAGTTCTTC.

The CDR3 DNA sequence: TGTGCCATCAGTGAGGAGGAGGGACTAGCGGGGGGGCCGATAGATACGCAGTATTTT. It encodes CAISEEEGLAGGPIDTQYF. The chain carries TRBV10-3 and TRBJ2-3; 16 bases are shared with TRBD2. Germline lookup yields CDR1 ENHRY and CDR2 SYGVKD. The CDR3 extends over 19 amino acids. V shed 2 bases and J 5 bases; nucleotides not matched to a gene: 10.

V and J are TRBV7-6 and TRBJ1-6; D call uncertain. Germline V gene data show CDR1 as SGHVS and CDR2 as FNYEAQ. Deletions cut 1 base from V and 5 bases from J, with 15 bases between. The CDR3 length is 17 residues. The DNA for the CDR3 is TGTGCCAGCAGCTTAGGTCCGGTTTATAGGGATAATTCACCCCTCCACTTT. Translated, it gives CASSLGPVYRDNSPLHF. The complete variable domain, with remaining parts taken from reference TRBV7-6 and TRBJ1-6, reads GAGVSQSPRYKVTKRGQDVALRCDPISGHVSLYWYRQALGQGPEFLTYFNYEAQQDKSGLPNDRFSAERPEGSISTLTIQRTEQRDSAMYRCASSLGPVYRDNSPLHFGNGTRLTVT.

V and J are TRBV25-1 and TRBJ2-1; D call uncertain. Deletions cut 8 bases from V and 9 bases from J, with 8 bases between. Germline CDR1 is MGHDK and CDR2 is SYGVNS. The CDR3 covers 10 residues. CDR3 nucleotide sequence: TGTGCCAGCTCGGAAGGTGAGCAGTTCTTC. Residues: CASSEGEQFF.

V and J are TRBV28 and TRBJ1-2, with a possible D match to TRBD1 (5 bases). Germline V gives CDR1 MDHEN, CDR2 SYDVKM. This CDR3 region has 13 residues. Trimming removed 5 bases from V and 8 bases from J, with 15 bases in between. The CDR3 DNA sequence: TGTGCCAGCAGTGCCCGCGGGGCATGGGGCTACACCTTC. Protein sequence: CASSARGAWGYTF.

This clone has only one observation. The J gene is TRBJ2-7, the V gene TRBV5-1; 11 bases align to TRBD1. V lost 5 bases and J lost 3; bases outside the gene matches: 7. The V gene's germline CDR1 is SGHRS and CDR2 YFSETQ. This CDR3 has 15 amino acids. The CDR3: CASRPPGTGGYEQYF. CDR3 nucleotides: TGCGCCAGCAGACCCCCCGGGACAGGGGGCTACGAGCAGTACTTC.

Only one count was recorded for this clone. This chain connects TRBV7-6 to TRBJ2-3, with D unclear. V shed 7 bases and J shed 6 bases, with 17 bases lying between them. The germline V gene encodes CDR1 SGHVS and CDR2 FNYEAQ. The CDR3 totals 14 residues. The CDR3 DNA is TGTGCCAGCACAGCTTTATCTTCCCGGGATACGCAGTATTTT. Translated, it gives CASTALSSRDTQYF.

The gene calls are TRBV12-5 and TRBJ1-1; maybe TRBD1 (5 bases). With 6 bases removed from V and 7 bases from J, the gap between germline ends came to 21 bases. The CDR3 totals 15 residues. Germline assignment: CDR1 LGHNT and CDR2 FRNRAP. As DNA, the CDR3 is TGTGCTAGTGGAGACGACAGCCAACCCGGAGGTGAAGCTTTCTTT. Translating gives CASGDDSQPGGEAFF.